This T cell receptor beta chain comes out of a study of human CD8 memory T cell subsets. Findings of the study overall: Precursor exhausted T cells shared very few clonotypes with stem-like memory T cells. Apart from T cell receptor beta chains, no chains were sequenced in the study.

In regard to this clonotype: Its antigen is unknown.

Germline V gene lookup returns CDR1 MNHNS and CDR2 SASEGT. This CDR3 comprises 12 residues. Among CD8+ T cells, the stem-like memory population (TSTEM) was CCR7+ PD-1- TIGIT-. Extraction of RNA, which was performed with an RNeasy Mini Kit, drew on duplicate vials of some 150,000 sorted CD8+ T cells per subset. By UMI-labeled 5' RACE, the TCR beta libraries were made. TCRdb reprocessed the 5' RACE reads, keeping one entry per CDR3 protein, no DNA. The repertoire table contains over 6,500 distinct CDR3 sequences. Material: CD8+ stem-like memory T cells (TSCM and TCM) sorted from PBMCs. As for subset: stem-like memory CD8 T cells (TSTEM), CCR7+ PD-1- TIGIT-. This chain connects TRBV6-1 to TRBJ1-1. The sequence derives from a human donor in good health. The CDR3 sequence is CASSLTGIEAFF.